Here is one TCR beta chain with its context. Its antigen is currently unknown. The data originate from a study of cytomegalovirus exposure and HLA in healthy donors. Study-level findings and limits: In a later analysis, at a false discovery rate of 0.05, 15,000 to 20,000 TCR beta sequences were associated with HLA alleles. Among TCR beta chains, those listed as cytomegalovirus-associated numbered over 150. For most subjects, TCR beta sequences were reported to predict HLA-A and HLA-B alleles with accuracy.

Germline CDR1 and CDR2: SEHNR and FQNEAQ (reference sequence). Trimming stripped 5 bases from V and 5 bases from J, with 18 bases between. The CDR3 loop spans 15 amino acids. The PCR ran on 60 Vbeta and 13 Jbeta primers. The protocol was immunoSEQ multiplex PCR, while the TCRdb copy is restricted to in-frame clones and leaves out a portion. The table shows about 150,000 clones, with less than 85% occurring only once. This receptor was obtained from a middle-aged man in good health and CMV-seronegative. V and J are TRBV7-9 and TRBJ2-5; no clear D. Material for sequencing was PBMCs. The DNA for the CDR3 is TGTGCCAGCAGCCTTGAGCTTTCTGGTGAGGAGACCCAGTACTTC. Translated, it gives CASSLELSGEETQYF.